These 12 T cell receptor beta chains were sequenced from one sample in a study of blood T cell repertoires in COVID-19. The data were produced by immunoSEQ multiplex PCR, yet TCRdb's version contains in-frame clones alone and is incomplete. The sample has roughly 100,000 clones, more than 80% seen once. Sequenced material: peripheral blood. The receptors here all came from a man in his sixties with acute or convalescent COVID-19.

This clone was seen just once. The chain recombines TRBV6-5 with TRBJ1-1; 7 nucleotides agree with TRBD1. Germline V gene data show CDR1 as MNHEY and CDR2 as SVGAGI. The CDR3 has 15 amino acids. The V gene end was trimmed by 6 bases and the J gene end by 1 base; junction bases not matched to a gene: 8. Here the CDR3 DNA reads TGTGCCAGCAGCCCCGAGGGGGCCGGGAACACTGAAGCTTTCTTT. Amino acids: CASSPEGAGNTEAFF.

The rearrangement links TRBV28 to TRBJ1-3; 9 bases match TRBD1. The germline CDR1 and CDR2 sequences are MDHEN and SYDVKM. J gave up 3 bases and V 1 base, and 4 bases lay outside the gene matches. This CDR3 contains 16 residues. CDR3 amino acids: CASSLSGQGSGNTIYF. The DNA of the CDR3 is TGTGCCAGCAGTTTATCGGGACAGGGTAGTGGAAACACCATATATTTT.

V is TRBV18 and J is TRBJ2-1, with D possibly being TRBD2 (6 bases). V gave up 3 bases and J gave up 10 bases, with 10 bases separating them. CDR1 and CDR2 (germline): KGHSH, LQKENI. CDR3 length: 12 amino acids. CDR3 in DNA: TGTGCCAGCTCACCCCGGCTAGCGGAGCAGTTCTTC. Amino acids: CASSPRLAEQFF. Combining the CDR3 with reference TRBV18 and TRBJ2-1 gives the whole variable domain NAGVMQNPRHLVRRRGQEARLRCSPMKGHSHVYWYRQLPEEGLKFMVYLQKENIIDESGMPKERFSAEFPKEGPSILRIQQVVRGDSAAYFCASSPRLAEQFFGPGTRLTVL.

Here the CDR3 DNA reads TGTGCCAGCAGTAACAGGGATGCGTCCCAAGAGACCCAGTACTTC. It encodes CASSNRDASQETQYF. This sequence joins TRBV2 and TRBJ2-5, with a weak D call TRBD1 (6 bases). Germline CDR1 SNHLY, CDR2 FYNNEI. The CDR3 has 15 residues. Trimming cost V 5 bases and J 1 base, with 14 bases left between them.

This rearrangement joins TRBV28 to TRBJ2-7; 10 positions agree with TRBD1. V shed 3 bases, J shed 1 base, and the junction held 3 bases outside the gene matches. This CDR3 region has 15 residues. From germline, CDR1 is MDHEN and CDR2 SYDVKM. This chain's CDR3 is CASSFLGQGSYEQYF. Here the CDR3 DNA reads TGTGCCAGCAGTTTCCTGGGACAGGGGTCCTACGAGCAGTACTTC. Filled out from reference TRBV28 and TRBJ2-7, the complete variable domain reads DVKVTQSSRYLVKRTGEKVFLECVQDMDHENMFWYRQDPGLGLRLIYFSYDVKMKEKGDIPEGYSVSREKKERFSLILESASTNQTSMYLCASSFLGQGSYEQYFGPGTRLTVT.

This chain links TRBV18 with TRBJ1-4; 7 nucleotides agree with TRBD1. The germline gives CDR1 KGHSH, CDR2 LQKENI. The trim removed 6 bases at V and 3 bases at J, leaving 10 bases unmatched. This CDR3 has 16 residues. The CDR3 sequence is CASSIGQAKANEKLFF. The CDR3 nucleotides read TGTGCCAGCTCCATCGGACAGGCCAAGGCTAATGAAAAACTGTTTTTT. Variable domain in full (rest from reference TRBV18 and TRBJ1-4): NAGVMQNPRHLVRRRGQEARLRCSPMKGHSHVYWYRQLPEEGLKFMVYLQKENIIDESGMPKERFSAEFPKEGPSILRIQQVVRGDSAAYFCASSIGQAKANEKLFFGSGTQLSVL.

CDR3 residues: CASSSGTGGSGYTF. As DNA, the CDR3 is TGTGCCAGCTCATCGGGGACAGGGGGAAGTGGCTACACCTTC. This chain uses TRBV18 with TRBJ1-2; 11 bases are a match to TRBD1. After removal of 5 bases from V and 7 bases from J, the junction contained 6 bases not matched to a gene. The CDR3 is made up of 14 amino acids. Germline V CDR1 and CDR2: KGHSH, LQKENI. The full variable domain, in which reference TRBV18 and TRBJ1-2 provide the parts outside the CDR3, is NAGVMQNPRHLVRRRGQEARLRCSPMKGHSHVYWYRQLPEEGLKFMVYLQKENIIDESGMPKERFSAEFPKEGPSILRIQQVVRGDSAAYFCASSSGTGGSGYTFGSGTRLTVV.

This chain connects TRBV4-1 to TRBJ2-2; 7 nucleotides line up with TRBD2. This CDR3 is 17 amino acids long. Germline CDR1 is MGHRA and CDR2 is YSYEKL. With 6 bases clipped from V and 5 bases from J, the junction kept 15 bases outside the gene matches. This chain's CDR3 is CASSNPGEGVKTGELFF. The CDR3 region has the DNA TGCGCCAGCAGTAACCCGGGGGAGGGTGTAAAAACCGGGGAGCTGTTTTTT.

This chain links TRBV6-4 with TRBJ2-5, with unresolved D. The CDR3 runs to 14 residues. Between the trimmed V and J ends, which lost 4 bases and 4 bases, there was a span of 13 bases. CDR1 is MRHNA and CDR2 is SNTAGT in the germline V gene. CDR3 protein: CASSAVTGAETQYF. The CDR3 nucleotides are TGTGCCAGCAGTGCGGTCACGGGTGCAGAGACCCAGTACTTC.

The chain joins TRBV5-5 to TRBJ1-1; D is uncertain. Looked up from germline, CDR1 is SGHKS and CDR2 is YYEKEE (reference sequence). Trimming shortened V by 4 bases and J by 11 bases, and 18 bases separated the two germline ends. This CDR3 spans 13 amino acids. DNA for the CDR3: TGTGCCAGCAGCCCGCCGGGGTTGGGTGTCGCTTTCTTT. It yields the protein CASSPPGLGVAFF.

The V and J genes are TRBV27 and TRBJ1-5, with TRBD1 matching 7 bases. Germline CDR1 reads MNHEY; CDR2 reads SMNVEV (reference sequence). V trimming: 3 bases; J trimming: 2 bases; junction bases outside the gene matches: 7. This CDR3 comprises 16 residues. CDR3 in amino acids: CASSLVSGTGNQPQHF. DNA of the CDR3: TGTGCCAGCAGTTTGGTGTCCGGGACAGGCAATCAGCCCCAGCATTTT.

The sample holds many counts of this clone. The V call is TRBV9, the J call TRBJ2-1; 7 bases line up with TRBD1. The CDR3 runs to 17 residues. The germline V gene encodes CDR1 SGDLS and CDR2 YYNGEE. J lost 6 bases, V lost 3 bases, and 15 bases had no gene match. CDR3 protein: CASSGRTDRPAPNEQFF. CDR3 DNA sequence: TGTGCCAGCAGCGGACGAACGGACAGGCCAGCTCCCAATGAGCAGTTCTTC.